A selection of T cell receptor beta chains follows, all from one sample in a study of prognosis after radiotherapy for stage I lung cancer. TCRdb independently ran MiXCR on the multiplex PCR reads; one entry per CDR3 protein. Among about 24,000 distinct CDR3 sequences, more than 35% were seen once, and the ten largest hold roughly 21%. Sequences were derived from PBMCs, sampled before or after stereotactic body radiation therapy (not recorded which). The receptors come from a donor at least 50 years old with non-small cell lung cancer. The CDR3 runs from the conserved cysteine through the conserved F or W. The D gene is left open where the match is weak. Rows give clone size only sometimes, using once, few, many, or a class for an expanded clone.

J: TRBJ2-3; D: TRBD2; length: 15; V: TRBV5-4; size: many; DNA: TGTGCCAGCAGCACGACTAGCGGGAGTGCAGATACGCAGTATTTT; CDR3: CASSTTSGSADTQYF
J: TRBJ1-2; D: -; length: 14; V: TRBV5-1; size: -; DNA: TGCGCCAGCAGACTTAGGCAGGCGCCTATGGGCTACACCTTC; CDR3: CASRLRQAPMGYTF
J: TRBJ1-2; D: -; length: 9; V: TRBV30; size: few; DNA: TGTGCCTGTAACTATGGCTACACCTTC; CDR3: CACNYGYTF
J: TRBJ2-7; D: TRBD2; length: 14; V: TRBV5-8; size: many; DNA: TGTGCCAGCAGCTTGGGCGGGAGGACCTACGAGCAGTACTTC; CDR3: CASSLGGRTYEQYF
J: TRBJ2-1; D: -; length: 16; V: TRBV12-3/TRBV12-4; size: -; DNA: TGTGCCAGCAGTTTACGCGTATATCACTCCTACAATGAGCAGTTCTTC; CDR3: CASSLRVYHSYNEQFF
J: TRBJ2-1; D: TRBD2; length: 16; V: TRBV7-9; size: -; DNA: TGTGCCAGCAGCCCCGAGAGTCGGACTAGCGGGAGTCAGCAGTTCTTC; CDR3: CASSPESRTSGSQQFF
J: TRBJ2-7; D: TRBD1; length: 14; V: TRBV7-9; size: -; DNA: TGTGCCACCCAACCTAGGGGGCCGGGGTACGAGCAGTACTTC; CDR3: CATQPRGPGYEQYF
J: TRBJ2-1; D: -; length: 16; V: TRBV6-2/TRBV6-3; size: -; DNA: TGTGCCAGCAGTGAACGGGAAAACCCGTGGGACAATGAGCAGTTCTTC; CDR3: CASSERENPWDNEQFF
J: TRBJ1-2; D: -; length: 12; V: TRBV5-1; size: medium-sized; DNA: TGCGCCAGCAGCCCGGGACTCTATGGCTACACCTTC; CDR3: CASSPGLYGYTF
J: TRBJ1-1; D: -; length: 13; V: TRBV30; size: -; DNA: TGTGCCTGGAGTCCTGAACTGAACACTGAAGCTTTCTTT; CDR3: CAWSPELNTEAFF
J: TRBJ2-5; D: TRBD2; length: 17; V: TRBV6-5; size: many; DNA: TGTGCCAGCAGTTACGGGTCTAGCGGGAGTCTGCGTGAGACCCAGTACTTC; CDR3: CASSYGSSGSLRETQYF
J: TRBJ2-1; D: -; length: 14; V: TRBV20-1; size: many; DNA: TGCAGTGCTAGGCAGCCAGGGTACGACAATGAGCAGTTCTTC; CDR3: CSARQPGYDNEQFF
J: TRBJ2-5; D: TRBD2; length: 20; V: TRBV5-1; size: many; DNA: TGCGCCAGCAGCCAGCGGAGAAAGCTAGCGGGAGGGCCAGGTCAAGAGACCCAGTACTTC; CDR3: CASSQRRKLAGGPGQETQYF
J: TRBJ1-1; D: -; length: 15; V: TRBV20-1; size: many; DNA: TGCAGTGCTAGGGGGCCTAGAGGGCCGAACACTGAAGCTTTCTTT; CDR3: CSARGPRGPNTEAFF
J: TRBJ2-3; D: TRBD2; length: 14; V: TRBV20-1; size: medium-sized; DNA: TGCAGTGCTAGACCTAAAGCGGGGGCAGATACGCAGTATTTT; CDR3: CSARPKAGADTQYF
J: TRBJ2-1; D: -; length: 14; V: TRBV6-4; size: -; DNA: TGTGCCAGCAGCGAGGATAGCTCCTACAATGAGCAGTTCTTC; CDR3: CASSEDSSYNEQFF
J: TRBJ1-5; D: TRBD1; length: 15; V: TRBV27; size: many; DNA: TGTGCCAGCAGTTCGGACAGGGCCCACAATCAGCCCCAGCATTTT; CDR3: CASSSDRAHNQPQHF
J: TRBJ2-5; D: -; length: 15; V: TRBV7-3; size: many; DNA: TGTGCCAGCAGCTTAGCTGGAGGAGGACAAAAGCCCCAGTACTTC; CDR3: CASSLAGGGQKPQYF